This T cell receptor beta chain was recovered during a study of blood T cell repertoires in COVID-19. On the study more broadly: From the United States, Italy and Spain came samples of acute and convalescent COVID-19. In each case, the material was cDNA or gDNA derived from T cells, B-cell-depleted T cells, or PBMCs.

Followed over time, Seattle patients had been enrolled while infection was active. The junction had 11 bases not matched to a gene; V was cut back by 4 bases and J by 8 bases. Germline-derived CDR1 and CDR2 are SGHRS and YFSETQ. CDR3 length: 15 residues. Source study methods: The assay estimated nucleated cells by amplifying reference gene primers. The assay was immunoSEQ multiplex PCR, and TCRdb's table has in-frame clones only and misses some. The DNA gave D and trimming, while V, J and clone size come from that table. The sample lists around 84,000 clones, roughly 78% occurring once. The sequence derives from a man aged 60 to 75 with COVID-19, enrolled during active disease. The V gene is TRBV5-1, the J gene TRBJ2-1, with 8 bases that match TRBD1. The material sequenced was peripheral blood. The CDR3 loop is CASSRTGSLGDEQFF. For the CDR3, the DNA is TGCGCCAGCAGCAGGACAGGGAGTCTAGGCGATGAGCAGTTCTTC.